The 31 T cell receptor beta chains given below trace back to one sample, sequenced in a study of long-term antiretroviral therapy in people with HIV. Researchers report immunoSEQ v3.0 was run at survey level. Clones were sequenced by immunoSEQ multiplex PCR, and TCRdb holds only the in-frame ones, with some missing. Of approximately 20,000 clones listed, over 80% are singletons. The input for sequencing was unsorted PBMCs, taken roughly 4 years after starting antiretroviral therapy. The source is a man aged 18 to 30 with HIV.

The chain couples TRBV30 to TRBJ1-2, with D maybe TRBD1 (6 bases). The V gene's germline CDR1 is GTSNPN and CDR2 SVGIG (reference sequence). The CDR3 is 11 amino acids. V was trimmed by 4 bases and J by 8 bases, leaving 11 bases between them. CDR3 DNA: TGTGCCTGGATTGGGGGCGGAGGCTACACCTTC. Protein: CAWIGGGGYTF. Complete variable domain (other parts from reference TRBV30 and TRBJ1-2): SQTIHQWPATLVQPVGSPLSLECTVEGTSNPNLYWYRQAAGRGLQLLFYSVGIGQISSEVPQNLSASRPQDRQFILSSKKLLLSDSGFYLCAWIGGGGYTFGSGTRLTVV.

V is TRBV19 and J is TRBJ1-5; D might be TRBD1 (5 bases). CDR1 is LNHDA and CDR2 is SQIVND in the germline V gene (reference sequence). The CDR3 sequence is 13 residues long. The V end was cut by 3 bases, the J end by 4 bases, with 7 bases between. CDR3 coding DNA: TGTGCCAGTAGTATTCCAGGGAATCAGCCCCAGCATTTT. Its protein product is CASSIPGNQPQHF. The entire variable domain, with the rest obtained from reference TRBV19 and TRBJ1-5, is as follows: DGGITQSPKYLFRKEGQNVTLSCEQNLNHDAMYWYRQDPGQGLRLIYYSQIVNDFQKGDIAEGYSVSREKKESFPLTVTSAQKNPTAFYLCASSIPGNQPQHFGDGTRLSIL.

The chain employs TRBV25-1 and TRBJ2-1, with D perhaps TRBD1 or TRBD2 (5 bases each). Germline CDR1 is MGHDK and CDR2 is SYGVNS. V was clipped by 5 bases and J by 0 bases, with 14 bases between them. CDR3 length: 16 residues. This CDR3 reads CASSPPGTRSYNEQFF. The CDR3, as DNA: TGTGCCAGCAGTCCCCCCGGGACCCGCTCCTACAATGAGCAGTTCTTC.

The chain couples TRBV13 to TRBJ1-3; the match to TRBD1 covers 7 bases. CDR1 is PRHDT and CDR2 is FYEKMQ in the germline V gene (reference sequence). The CDR3 sequence is 16 residues long. The J segment lost 2 bases and the V segment lost 4 bases, leaving 8 bases of the junction unmatched. The CDR3, as DNA: TGTGCCAGCAGCTCCAATAGGGGGACAGCTGGAAACACCATATATTTT. Protein: CASSSNRGTAGNTIYF.

This sequence joins TRBV20-1 and TRBJ1-2; D uncertain. V lost 2 bases, J lost 3 bases, and 4 bases lay in between. The CDR3 runs to 11 residues. Germline V gives CDR1 DFQATT, CDR2 SNEGSKA (reference sequence). The CDR3 loop reads CSARQDYGYTF. The CDR3 DNA sequence: TGCAGTGCTAGACAGGACTATGGCTACACCTTC.

The V and J genes are TRBV7-2 and TRBJ2-3; D is undetermined. V gave up 1 base and J gave up 0 bases, with 8 bases separating them. Germline V gene sequence: CDR1 SGHTA, CDR2 FQGNSA. The CDR3 is 15 residues long. CDR3 coding DNA: TGTGCCAGCAGCTTAGTGCTCACTAGCACAGATACGCAGTATTTT. Protein product: CASSLVLTSTDTQYF. Full variable domain (outside the CDR3, taken from reference TRBV7-2 and TRBJ2-3): GAGVSQSPSNKVTEKGKDVELRCDPISGHTALYWYRQSLGQGLEFLIYFQGNSAPDKSGLPSDRFSAERTGGSVSTLTIQRTQQEDSAVYLCASSLVLTSTDTQYFGPGTRLTVL.

V is TRBV7-2 and J is TRBJ2-3; 12 bases are a match to TRBD2. CDR3 length: 19 residues. V was clipped by 5 bases and J by 4 bases; unmatched bases: 16. The V gene's germline CDR1 is SGHTA and CDR2 FQGNSA. The CDR3, as DNA: TGTGCCAGCAGCCTCGAGCCCCCGTCTAGCGGGGGGGCGTCAGATACGCAGTATTTT. It encodes CASSLEPPSSGGASDTQYF.

V and J are TRBV28 and TRBJ1-5, with D possibly being TRBD1 (6 bases). Germline V gene sequence: CDR1 MDHEN, CDR2 SYDVKM. V lost 2 bases, J lost 1 base, and 15 bases lay in between. The CDR3 runs 17 residues. The CDR3, as DNA: TGTGCCAGCAGTTTACCTCAGGGGAGTAACAGCAATCAGCCCCAGCATTTT. Translating gives CASSLPQGSNSNQPQHF. The entire variable domain, with the rest obtained from reference TRBV28 and TRBJ1-5, is as follows: DVKVTQSSRYLVKRTGEKVFLECVQDMDHENMFWYRQDPGLGLRLIYFSYDVKMKEKGDIPEGYSVSREKKERFSLILESASTNQTSMYLCASSLPQGSNSNQPQHFGDGTRLSIL.

The CDR3 reads CASSPWVGTGANVLTF. CDR3 bases: TGTGCCAGCAGCCCCTGGGTAGGAACTGGGGCCAACGTCCTGACTTTC. The rearrangement links TRBV7-2 to TRBJ2-6; D uncertain. The CDR3 has 16 residues. Trimming took off 5 bases at V and 2 bases at J, with 13 bases between the two ends. Germline V CDR1 and CDR2: SGHTA, FQGNSA.

This sequence joins TRBV10-1 and TRBJ2-3; 8 bases fit TRBD1. The germline gives CDR1 WNHNN, CDR2 SYGVQD (reference sequence). This CDR3 has 14 residues. Trimming removed 5 bases from V and 0 bases from J; junction bases left unmatched: 1. CDR3 DNA: TGCGCCAGCAGTACAGGGGGAAGCACAGATACGCAGTATTTT. It translates to CASSTGGSTDTQYF.

This rearrangement joins TRBV4-1 to TRBJ2-3, with 8 bases that match TRBD2. Germline CDR1 is MGHRA and CDR2 is YSYEKL. The junction had 4 bases not matched to a gene; V was cut back by 4 bases and J by 4 bases. This CDR3 region has 14 residues. CDR3 coding DNA: TGCGCCAGCAGCCGCCGGGGGGGGTCAGATACGCAGTATTTT. Protein: CASSRRGGSDTQYF.

The V gene is TRBV2, the J gene TRBJ2-7; 12 bases align to TRBD2. V shed 6 bases, J shed 1 base, and the junction held 13 bases outside the gene matches. The CDR3 sequence is 18 residues long. Germline V gene data show CDR1 as SNHLY and CDR2 as FYNNEI. DNA of the CDR3: TGTGCCAGCAGCTTCGGACTAGCGGGGCTCCTGGGTTCCTACGAGCAGTACGTC. Protein: CASSFGLAGLLGSYEQYV.

This clone was seen more than once but under ten times. The rearrangement uses TRBV23-1 and TRBJ2-1; D possibly corresponds to TRBD1 (5 bases). TRBV23-1 is annotated as an ORF whose role is uncertain. Trimming pared 4 bases from V and 8 bases from J, leaving 12 bases between. CDR3 length: 13 residues. CDR3 nucleotide sequence: TGCGCCAGCAGTCGAAAGGGGCACTATGAGCAGTTCTTC. Translated: CASSRKGHYEQFF.

The chain joins TRBV5-1 to TRBJ2-3, with TRBD2 identical over 12 bases. The CDR3 runs 16 residues. The germline CDR1 and CDR2 sequences are SGHRS and YFSETQ. V trimming: 4 bases; J trimming: 0 bases; junction bases outside the gene matches: 3. This CDR3 is CASSTLAGGSTDTQYF. The CDR3 bases are TGCGCCAGCAGCACACTAGCGGGGGGAAGCACAGATACGCAGTATTTT.

This chain connects TRBV18 to TRBJ1-2, with D possibly TRBD1 on 5 matching bases. The CDR3 extends over 13 amino acids. CDR1 is KGHSH and CDR2 is LQKENI in the germline V gene. V lost 5 bases to trimming and J lost 3 bases, with 10 bases between them. The CDR3 loop reads CASSGGDHYGYTF. In DNA form, the CDR3 reads TGTGCCAGCTCAGGGGGGGACCACTATGGCTACACCTTC.

This chain links TRBV6-1 with TRBJ1-5; D is perhaps TRBD1 (6 bases). Germline values: CDR1 MNHNS, CDR2 SASEGT. V was pared by 2 bases and J by 0 bases, with 11 bases between. The CDR3 extends over 16 amino acids. Written as DNA, the CDR3 is TGTGCCAGCAGTGAATATCAGGGGCCTAGCAATCAGCCCCAGCATTTT. Protein: CASSEYQGPSNQPQHF.

This chain links TRBV6-1 with TRBJ2-1; D not certain. The CDR3 is made up of 15 amino acids. V lost 1 base and J lost 9, with 16 bases in between. Germline loops: CDR1 MNHNS, CDR2 SASEGT. CDR3 coding DNA: TGTGCCAGCAGTGAAGTACCATTTGTGTCGATTGAGCAGTTCTTC. Amino acid sequence: CASSEVPFVSIEQFF.

The V and J genes are TRBV28 and TRBJ2-3, with D possibly being TRBD1 (5 bases). V shed 6 bases and J shed 2 bases, with 15 bases lying between them. The CDR3 is 15 residues long. Germline loops: CDR1 MDHEN, CDR2 SYDVKM. CDR3 sequence (DNA): TGTGCCAGCAGCGGAGACAGTGGTACCACAGATACGCAGTATTTT. This translates into CASSGDSGTTDTQYF. Variable domain in full (rest from reference TRBV28 and TRBJ2-3): DVKVTQSSRYLVKRTGEKVFLECVQDMDHENMFWYRQDPGLGLRLIYFSYDVKMKEKGDIPEGYSVSREKKERFSLILESASTNQTSMYLCASSGDSGTTDTQYFGPGTRLTVL.

This clone was counted a few times. The J gene is TRBJ1-2, the V gene TRBV14; 8 nucleotides agree with TRBD1. V shed 0 bases and J 0 bases; nucleotides not matched to a gene: 9. Germline V gene lookup returns CDR1 SGHDN and CDR2 FVKESK. The length of the CDR3 is 18 residues. The CDR3 DNA sequence: TGTGCCAGCAGCCAAGATGGGGACAGGTTGTTAGCTAACTATGGCTACACCTTC. Its protein product is CASSQDGDRLLANYGYTF.

The chain couples TRBV14 to TRBJ1-2; unclear D gene. Between the trimmed V and J ends, which lost 4 bases and 8 bases, there was a span of 14 bases. This CDR3 contains 13 residues. CDR1 SGHDN and CDR2 FVKESK come from the germline V gene. Here the CDR3 DNA reads TGTGCCAGCAGCCCGTCGGGTGAGCACGGCTACACCTTC. Protein: CASSPSGEHGYTF.

The chain carries TRBV6-5 and TRBJ1-6; a possible D gene is TRBD1 (6 bases). CDR1 is MNHEY and CDR2 is SVGAGI in the germline V gene. The CDR3 contains 14 residues. Trimming removed 2 bases at V and 8 bases at J, with 10 bases between. The CDR3 DNA reads TGTGCCAGCAGTTACGGGGGCGGCGATTCACCCCTCCACTTT. It yields the protein CASSYGGGDSPLHF.

This rearrangement joins TRBV2 to TRBJ2-2, with 16 bases lining up with TRBD2. Trimming took 6 bases from V and 7 from J; bases not matched to a gene: 8. This CDR3 region has 17 residues. From germline, CDR1 is SNHLY and CDR2 FYNNEI. In nucleotides, the CDR3 is TGTGCCAGCAGGGGTCCGGGACTAGCGGGGGGGCGCGGGGAGCTGTTTTTT. This translates into CASRGPGLAGGRGELFF.

The V call is TRBV9, the J call TRBJ2-2; either TRBD1 or TRBD2 may supply D (6 bases each). Trimming took off 0 bases at V and 1 base at J, with 13 bases between the two ends. The CDR3 runs to 17 residues. Germline CDR1 SGDLS, CDR2 YYNGEE. The CDR3: CASSVVRGVVNTGELFF. The DNA of the CDR3 is TGTGCCAGCAGCGTAGTGAGGGGGGTCGTGAACACCGGGGAGCTGTTTTTT.

This chain links TRBV5-1 with TRBJ2-3; no clear D. Germline assignment: CDR1 SGHRS and CDR2 YFSETQ. This CDR3 is built from 16 residues. The V gene lost 0 bases and the J gene lost 2 bases, with 13 bases spanning the gap. CDR3 in amino acids: CASSLAPTLTTDTQYF. For the CDR3, the DNA is TGCGCCAGCAGCTTGGCCCCGACACTTACCACAGATACGCAGTATTTT. Together with reference TRBV5-1 and TRBJ2-3, the CDR3 gives the full variable domain: KAGVTQTPRYLIKTRGQQVTLSCSPISGHRSVSWYQQTPGQGLQFLFEYFSETQRNKGNFPGRFSGRQFSNSRSEMNVSTLELGDSALYLCASSLAPTLTTDTQYFGPGTRLTVL.

V and J are TRBV9 and TRBJ2-2, with D unclear. The CDR3 sequence is 13 residues long. Trimming removed 0 bases from V and 3 bases from J, with 3 bases in between. Germline lookup yields CDR1 SGDLS and CDR2 YYNGEE. The CDR3, as DNA: TGTGCCAGCAGCGTAGAAGACACCGGGGAGCTGTTTTTT. Translated, it gives CASSVEDTGELFF.

This chain uses TRBV5-6 with TRBJ1-6; D is unresolved. Germline V lookup: CDR1 SGHDT, CDR2 YYEEEE. V lost 2 bases to trimming and J lost 6 bases, with 6 bases between them. The CDR3 is made up of 13 amino acids. The CDR3 loop is CASSFYPNSPLHF. DNA for the CDR3: TGTGCCAGCAGCTTTTACCCTAATTCACCCCTCCACTTT.

V and J are TRBV7-9 and TRBJ2-1; D unclear. V gave up 2 bases and J gave up 5 bases, with 7 bases separating them. The CDR3 length is 13 residues. Germline V gene sequence: CDR1 SEHNR, CDR2 FQNEAQ (reference sequence). The chain's CDR3 is CASSLRANNEQFF. The CDR3 DNA follows: TGTGCCAGCAGCTTAAGAGCAAACAATGAGCAGTTCTTC.

The chain has TRBV19 and TRBJ1-2, with 9 positions matching TRBD1. CDR3 length: 15 amino acids. The germline V gene has CDR1 LNHDA and CDR2 SQIVND (reference sequence). V shed 5 bases and J 1 base; nucleotides not matched to a gene: 5. This CDR3 reads CASSADRGFNYGYTF. The DNA of the CDR3 is TGTGCCAGTAGTGCGGACAGGGGATTTAACTATGGCTACACCTTC.

This rearrangement joins TRBV5-1 to TRBJ1-1; weak D call: TRBD1 (5 bases). Germline CDR1 is SGHRS and CDR2 is YFSETQ. The CDR3 length is 11 residues. Trimming took 2 bases from V and 6 from J, leaving 5 bases between them. Here the CDR3 DNA reads TGCGCCAGCAGCTTAGGGGCTGAAGCTTTCTTT. This codes for CASSLGAEAFF.

This chain links TRBV2 with TRBJ2-5; 8 positions match TRBD1. Germline CDR1 is SNHLY and CDR2 is FYNNEI. V shed 5 bases and J 5 bases; nucleotides not matched to a gene: 7. The CDR3 loop spans 14 amino acids. CDR3 protein: CASSSAGGDETQYF. CDR3 bases: TGTGCCAGCAGTAGCGCAGGGGGCGACGAGACCCAGTACTTC.

V and J are TRBV10-3 and TRBJ1-4; no clear D gene. The CDR3 has 14 amino acids. Trimming took off 6 bases at V and 6 bases at J, with 14 bases between the two ends. CDR1 is ENHRY, CDR2 SYGVKD, per germline. In DNA, the CDR3 is TGTGCCATCAGCTCCTCAGGTGGTTATGAAAAACTGTTTTTT. Amino acids: CAISSSGGYEKLFF.